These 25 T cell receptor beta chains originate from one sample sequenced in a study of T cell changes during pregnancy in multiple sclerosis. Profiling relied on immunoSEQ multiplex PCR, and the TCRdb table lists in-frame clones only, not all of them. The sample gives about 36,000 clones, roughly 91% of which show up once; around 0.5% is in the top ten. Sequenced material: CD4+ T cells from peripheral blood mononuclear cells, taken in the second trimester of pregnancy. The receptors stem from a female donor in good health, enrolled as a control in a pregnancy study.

In DNA form, the CDR3 reads TGCGCCAGCAGTCAAGTTAATGATGGCTACACCTTC. This translates into CASSQVNDGYTF. The V and J genes are TRBV23-1 and TRBJ1-2; D not resolved. TRBV23-1 is known as an ORF, though its function is uncertain. V was clipped by 2 bases and J by 6 bases, with 7 bases between them. CDR3 length: 12 amino acids.

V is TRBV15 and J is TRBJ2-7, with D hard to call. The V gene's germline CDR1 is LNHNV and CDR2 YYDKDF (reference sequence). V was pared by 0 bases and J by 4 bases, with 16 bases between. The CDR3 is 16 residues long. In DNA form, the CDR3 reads TGTGCCACCAGCAGAGATCGGAGTAGCCGATTATACGAGCAGTACTTC. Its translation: CATSRDRSSRLYEQYF.

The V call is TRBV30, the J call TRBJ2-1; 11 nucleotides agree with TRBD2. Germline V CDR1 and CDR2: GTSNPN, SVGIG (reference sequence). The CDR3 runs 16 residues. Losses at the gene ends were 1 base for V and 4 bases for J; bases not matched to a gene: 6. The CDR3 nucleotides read TGTGCCTGGAGTGGCGCCGGGACTAGCGGATACAATGAGCAGTTCTTC. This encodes CAWSGAGTSGYNEQFF.

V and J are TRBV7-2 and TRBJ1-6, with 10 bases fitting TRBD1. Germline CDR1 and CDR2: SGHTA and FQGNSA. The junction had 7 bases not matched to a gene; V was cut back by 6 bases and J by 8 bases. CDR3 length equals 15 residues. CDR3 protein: CASRRQGATHSPLHF. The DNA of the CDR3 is TGTGCCAGCAGACGACAGGGGGCGACCCATTCACCCCTCCACTTT.

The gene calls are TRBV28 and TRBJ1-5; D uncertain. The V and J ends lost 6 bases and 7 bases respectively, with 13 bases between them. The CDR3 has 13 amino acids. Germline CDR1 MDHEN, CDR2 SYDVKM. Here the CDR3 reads CASRLSGAQPQHF. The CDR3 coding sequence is TGTGCCAGCAGACTATCGGGAGCCCAGCCCCAGCATTTT.

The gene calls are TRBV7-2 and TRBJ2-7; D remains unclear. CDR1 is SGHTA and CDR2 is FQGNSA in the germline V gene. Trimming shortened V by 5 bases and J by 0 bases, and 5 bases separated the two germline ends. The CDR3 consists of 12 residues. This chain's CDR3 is CASSRSSYEQYF. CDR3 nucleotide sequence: TGTGCCAGCAGCCGGTCCTCCTACGAGCAGTACTTC. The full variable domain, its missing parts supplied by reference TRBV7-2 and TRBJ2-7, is GAGVSQSPSNKVTEKGKDVELRCDPISGHTALYWYRQSLGQGLEFLIYFQGNSAPDKSGLPSDRFSAERTGGSVSTLTIQRTQQEDSAVYLCASSRSSYEQYFGPGTRLTVT.

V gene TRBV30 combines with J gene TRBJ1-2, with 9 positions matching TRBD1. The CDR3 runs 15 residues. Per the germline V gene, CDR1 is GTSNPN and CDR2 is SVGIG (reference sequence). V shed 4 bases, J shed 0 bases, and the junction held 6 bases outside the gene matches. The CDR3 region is CAWTGQGLANYGYTF. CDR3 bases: TGTGCCTGGACGGGACAGGGATTAGCTAACTATGGCTACACCTTC.

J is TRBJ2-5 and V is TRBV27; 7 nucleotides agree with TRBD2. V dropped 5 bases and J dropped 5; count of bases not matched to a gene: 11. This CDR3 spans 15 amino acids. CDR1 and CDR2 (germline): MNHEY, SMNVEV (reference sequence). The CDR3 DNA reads TGTGCCAGCAGTCATGGGGGAGGGGCGGGGGAGACCCAGTACTTC. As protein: CASSHGGGAGETQYF.

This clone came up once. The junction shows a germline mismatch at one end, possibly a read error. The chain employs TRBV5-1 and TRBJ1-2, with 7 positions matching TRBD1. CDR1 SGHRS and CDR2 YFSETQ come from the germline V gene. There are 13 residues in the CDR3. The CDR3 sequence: CVSSLRQGDGYTF. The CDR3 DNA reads TGCGTCAGCAGCTTGCGGCAGGGGGATGGCTACACCTTC.

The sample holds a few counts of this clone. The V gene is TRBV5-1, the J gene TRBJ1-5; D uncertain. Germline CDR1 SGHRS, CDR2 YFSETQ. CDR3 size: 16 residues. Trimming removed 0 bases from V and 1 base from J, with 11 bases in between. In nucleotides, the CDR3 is TGCGCCAGCAGCTTGGAGCCCACCGGGAGCAATCAGCCCCAGCATTTT. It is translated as CASSLEPTGSNQPQHF.

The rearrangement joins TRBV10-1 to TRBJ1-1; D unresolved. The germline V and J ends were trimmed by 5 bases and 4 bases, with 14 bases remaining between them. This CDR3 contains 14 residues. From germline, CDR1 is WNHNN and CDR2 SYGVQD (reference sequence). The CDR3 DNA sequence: TGCGCCAGCAGTCCCTACCGAGCGGGCACTGAAGCTTTCTTT. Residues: CASSPYRAGTEAFF.

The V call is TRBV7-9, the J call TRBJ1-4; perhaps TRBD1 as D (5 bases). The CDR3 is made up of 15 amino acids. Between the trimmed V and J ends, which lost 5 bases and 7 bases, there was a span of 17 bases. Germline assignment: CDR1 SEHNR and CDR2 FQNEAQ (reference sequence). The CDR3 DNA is TGTGCCAGCAGCCCCCAGGGATTGGACGGTGAAAAACTGTTTTTT. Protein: CASSPQGLDGEKLFF. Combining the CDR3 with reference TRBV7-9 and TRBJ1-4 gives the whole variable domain DTGVSQNPRHKITKRGQNVTFRCDPISEHNRLYWYRQTLGQGPEFLTYFQNEAQLEKSRLLSDRFSAERPKGSFSTLEIQRTEQGDSAMYLCASSPQGLDGEKLFFGSGTQLSVL.

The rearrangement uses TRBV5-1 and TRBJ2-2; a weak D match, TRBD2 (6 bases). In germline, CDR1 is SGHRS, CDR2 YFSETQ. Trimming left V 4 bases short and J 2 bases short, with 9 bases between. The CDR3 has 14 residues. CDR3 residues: CASSAGLNTGELFF. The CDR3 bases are TGCGCCAGCAGCGCGGGACTCAACACCGGGGAGCTGTTTTTT.

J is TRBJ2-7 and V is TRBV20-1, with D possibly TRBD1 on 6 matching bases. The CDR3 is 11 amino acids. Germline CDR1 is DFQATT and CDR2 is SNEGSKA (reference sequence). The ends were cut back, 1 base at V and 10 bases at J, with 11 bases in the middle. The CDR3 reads CSARADSHQYF. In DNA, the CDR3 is TGCAGTGCTAGAGCGGACAGTCATCAGTACTTC.

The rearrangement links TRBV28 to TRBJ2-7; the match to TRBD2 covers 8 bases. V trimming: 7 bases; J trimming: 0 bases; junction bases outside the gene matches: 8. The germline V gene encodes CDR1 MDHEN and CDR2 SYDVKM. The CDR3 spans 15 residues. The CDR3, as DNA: TGTGCCAGCACAGGGAGCGGGAGAGGCTCCTACGAGCAGTACTTC. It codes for CASTGSGRGSYEQYF.

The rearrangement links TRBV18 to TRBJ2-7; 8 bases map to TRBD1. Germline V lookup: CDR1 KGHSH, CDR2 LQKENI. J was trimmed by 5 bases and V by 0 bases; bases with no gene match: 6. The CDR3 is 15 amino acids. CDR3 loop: CASSPPSGQGNEQYF. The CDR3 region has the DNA TGTGCCAGCTCACCACCGTCTGGACAGGGAAACGAGCAGTACTTC.

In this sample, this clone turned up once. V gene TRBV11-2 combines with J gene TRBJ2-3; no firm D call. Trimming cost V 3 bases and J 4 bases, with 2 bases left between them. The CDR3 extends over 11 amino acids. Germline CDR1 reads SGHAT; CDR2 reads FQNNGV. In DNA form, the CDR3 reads TGTGCCAGCAGCTTCTCAGATACGCAGTATTTT. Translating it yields CASSFSDTQYF.

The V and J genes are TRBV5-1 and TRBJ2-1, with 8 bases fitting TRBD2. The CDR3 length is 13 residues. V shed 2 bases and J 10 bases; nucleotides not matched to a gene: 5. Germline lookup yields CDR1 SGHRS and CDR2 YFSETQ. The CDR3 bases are TGCGCCAGCAGCTTAGGACTAGCTAAAGAGCAGTTCTTC. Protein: CASSLGLAKEQFF.

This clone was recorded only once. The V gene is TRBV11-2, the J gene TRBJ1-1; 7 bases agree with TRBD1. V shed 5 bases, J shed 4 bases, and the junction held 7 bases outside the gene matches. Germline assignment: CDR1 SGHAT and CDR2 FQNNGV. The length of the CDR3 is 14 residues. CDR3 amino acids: CASSADRVITEAFF. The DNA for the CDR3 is TGTGCCAGCAGCGCCGACAGGGTTATCACTGAAGCTTTCTTT.

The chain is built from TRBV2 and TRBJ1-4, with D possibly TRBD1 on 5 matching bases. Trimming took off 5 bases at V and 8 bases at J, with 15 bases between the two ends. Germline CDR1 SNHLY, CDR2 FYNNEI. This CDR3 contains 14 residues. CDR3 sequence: CASSNAGVGEKLFF. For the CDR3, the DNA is TGTGCCAGCAGTAACGCGGGGGTAGGAGAAAAACTGTTTTTT. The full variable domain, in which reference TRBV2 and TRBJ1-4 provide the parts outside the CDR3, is EPEVTQTPSHQVTQMGQEVILRCVPISNHLYFYWYRQILGQKVEFLVSFYNNEISEKSEIFDDQFSVERPDGSNFTLKIRSTKLEDSAMYFCASSNAGVGEKLFFGSGTQLSVL.

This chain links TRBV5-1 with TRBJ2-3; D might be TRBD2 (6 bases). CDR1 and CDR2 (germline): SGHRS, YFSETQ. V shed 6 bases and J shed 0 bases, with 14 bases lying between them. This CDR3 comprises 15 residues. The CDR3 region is CASNSGGDSTDTQYF. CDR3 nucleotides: TGCGCCAGCAACTCGGGCGGGGACAGCACAGATACGCAGTATTTT.

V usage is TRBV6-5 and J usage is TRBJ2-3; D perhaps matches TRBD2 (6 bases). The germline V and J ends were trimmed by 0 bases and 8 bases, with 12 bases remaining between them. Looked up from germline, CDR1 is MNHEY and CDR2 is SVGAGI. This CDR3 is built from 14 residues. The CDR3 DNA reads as TGTGCCAGCAGTTACTCGCGGGACCTACTTACGCAGTATTTT. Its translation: CASSYSRDLLTQYF.

CDR3 residues: CASSPPGSGQPQHF. In DNA form, the CDR3 reads TGTGCCAGCTCACCACCGGGGAGTGGTCAGCCCCAGCATTTT. The V gene is TRBV18, the J gene TRBJ1-5, with unresolved D. Trimming took off 0 bases at V and 6 bases at J, with 9 bases between the two ends. CDR3 length: 14 amino acids. CDR1 is KGHSH, CDR2 LQKENI, per germline. Combining the CDR3 with reference TRBV18 and TRBJ1-5 gives the whole variable domain NAGVMQNPRHLVRRRGQEARLRCSPMKGHSHVYWYRQLPEEGLKFMVYLQKENIIDESGMPKERFSAEFPKEGPSILRIQQVVRGDSAAYFCASSPPGSGQPQHFGDGTRLSIL.

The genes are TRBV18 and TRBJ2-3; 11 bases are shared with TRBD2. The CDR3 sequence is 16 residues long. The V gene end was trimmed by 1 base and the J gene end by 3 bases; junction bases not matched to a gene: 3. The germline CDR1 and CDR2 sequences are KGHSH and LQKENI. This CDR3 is CASSPRASGGTDTQYF. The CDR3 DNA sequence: TGTGCCAGCTCACCACGGGCTAGCGGGGGGACAGATACGCAGTATTTT.

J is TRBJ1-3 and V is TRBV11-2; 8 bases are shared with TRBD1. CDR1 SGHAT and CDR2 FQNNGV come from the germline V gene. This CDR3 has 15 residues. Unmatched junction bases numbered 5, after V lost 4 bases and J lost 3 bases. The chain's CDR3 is CASSSTGGGGNTIYF. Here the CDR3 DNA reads TGTGCCAGCAGCTCAACAGGGGGTGGTGGAAACACCATATATTTT.